A selection of T cell receptor beta chains follows, all from one sample in a study of blood T cell repertoires in COVID-19. Using immunoSEQ multiplex PCR, the repertoire was profiled, and TCRdb retains in-frame clones only, with some absent. The data show approximately 210,000 clones, 80% to 90% seen once. The material sequenced was PBMCs or T cells enriched from blood (not recorded which). All receptors derive from a woman between 50 and 59 years old with acute COVID-19. Each CDR3 is given with its conserved first and last residue. A D gene is named only where the DNA matches it firmly. Size tells how often a clone was seen (once, few, many) or the class of an expanded clone, and some rows leave it out.

v_gene: TRBV2; d_gene: TRBD1; abundance: -; j_gene: TRBJ2-5; CDR3nt: TGTGCCAGCAGGACGTTTCGAGGCCGGACGACAGGGCAACAAGAGACCCAGTACTTC; CDR3aa: CASRTFRGRTTGQQETQYF
v_gene: TRBV24-1; d_gene: -; abundance: -; j_gene: TRBJ2-7; CDR3nt: TGTGCCACCAGTGAAAACAGGGTTCCCATCCACGAGCAGTACTTC; CDR3aa: CATSENRVPIHEQYF
v_gene: TRBV18; d_gene: -; abundance: -; j_gene: TRBJ1-5; CDR3nt: TGTGCCAGCTCACCACGGGGAGGGGACCTTAATCAGCCCCAGCATTTT; CDR3aa: CASSPRGGDLNQPQHF
v_gene: TRBV7-2; d_gene: -; abundance: once; j_gene: TRBJ1-2; CDR3nt: TGTGCCAGCAGCTTGCGGGGGTTCTATGGCTACACCTTC; CDR3aa: CASSLRGFYGYTF
v_gene: TRBV15; d_gene: -; abundance: -; j_gene: TRBJ2-5; CDR3nt: TGTGCCACCAGCAGAGATCGGCTTGGGGGGGCAGAGACCCAGTACTTC; CDR3aa: CATSRDRLGGAETQYF
v_gene: TRBV7-9; d_gene: TRBD1; abundance: -; j_gene: TRBJ1-6; CDR3nt: TGTGCCAGCAGCTTAGGAGCTGGGACAGGGGAGAATTCACCCCTCCACTTT; CDR3aa: CASSLGAGTGENSPLHF
v_gene: TRBV18; d_gene: -; abundance: -; j_gene: TRBJ1-2; CDR3nt: TGTGCCAGCTCACCGTGGGGGGACGGCTACACCTTC; CDR3aa: CASSPWGDGYTF
v_gene: TRBV9; d_gene: TRBD2; abundance: once; j_gene: TRBJ2-5; CDR3nt: TGTGCCAGCAGCCCTCGGCGGGGGGAGACCCAGTACTTC; CDR3aa: CASSPRRGETQYF
v_gene: TRBV28; d_gene: TRBD2; abundance: -; j_gene: TRBJ2-1; CDR3nt: TGTGCCAGCAGACGACCGACTAGCTATTCTGAGCAGTTCTTC; CDR3aa: CASRRPTSYSEQFF
v_gene: TRBV4-2; d_gene: -; abundance: -; j_gene: TRBJ2-5; CDR3nt: TGTGCCAGCAGCCAAAGCACAGGGAGGGAGGAGACCCAGTACTTC; CDR3aa: CASSQSTGREETQYF
v_gene: TRBV19; d_gene: TRBD1; abundance: once; j_gene: TRBJ2-7; CDR3nt: TGTGCCAGTAGTACCCAGGGGGCTTTGTACTTC; CDR3aa: CASSTQGALYF
v_gene: TRBV5-4; d_gene: TRBD1; abundance: -; j_gene: TRBJ1-1; CDR3nt: TGTGCCAGCAGCTGGACAGGGACGTGGCACACTGAAGCTTTCTTT; CDR3aa: CASSWTGTWHTEAFF
v_gene: TRBV28; d_gene: -; abundance: -; j_gene: TRBJ2-7; CDR3nt: TGTGCCAGCAGTTTACTGACAGGAACGGTCGAGCAGTACTTC; CDR3aa: CASSLLTGTVEQYF
v_gene: TRBV5-6; d_gene: -; abundance: -; j_gene: TRBJ1-2; CDR3nt: TGTGCCAGCAGCTTGGTATCGGCAGGGGATTACGGCTACACCTTC; CDR3aa: CASSLVSAGDYGYTF
v_gene: TRBV27; d_gene: -; abundance: -; j_gene: TRBJ1-6; CDR3nt: TGTGCCAGCAGTTCTTATAATTCACCCCTCCACTTT; CDR3aa: CASSSYNSPLHF
v_gene: TRBV19; d_gene: TRBD1; abundance: -; j_gene: TRBJ1-3; CDR3nt: TGTGCCAGTAGTATGAAGGGACAGGGGATATCTGGAAACACCATATATTTT; CDR3aa: CASSMKGQGISGNTIYF
v_gene: TRBV2; d_gene: TRBD2; abundance: once; j_gene: TRBJ2-7; CDR3nt: TGTGCCAGCAGCTTAAAGACAGCGGGAGCTGGCTACGAGCAGTACTTC; CDR3aa: CASSLKTAGAGYEQYF
v_gene: TRBV10-2; d_gene: TRBD1; abundance: -; j_gene: TRBJ2-1; CDR3nt: TGCGCCAGCAGGGCCGGGACAGCGAATCACAATGAGCAGTTCTTC; CDR3aa: CASRAGTANHNEQFF
v_gene: TRBV29-1; d_gene: -; abundance: -; j_gene: TRBJ2-3; CDR3nt: TGCGTAACAGATACGCAGTATTTT; CDR3aa: CVTDTQYF
v_gene: TRBV2; d_gene: -; abundance: -; j_gene: TRBJ1-2; CDR3nt: TGTGCCAGCAGTGAAGGGGCCGGTCAGGGGAGCTTC; CDR3aa: CASSEGAGQGSF
v_gene: TRBV27; d_gene: TRBD2; abundance: -; j_gene: TRBJ2-3; CDR3nt: TGTGCCAGCAGTCCCTCCCCGACCGGGAGGACGCAGTATTTT; CDR3aa: CASSPSPTGRTQYF
v_gene: TRBV7-2; d_gene: -; abundance: -; j_gene: TRBJ1-3; CDR3nt: TGTGCCAGCAGCTTAGCGTTTGGCAGGGCTGGAAACACCATATATTTT; CDR3aa: CASSLAFGRAGNTIYF
v_gene: TRBV5-1; d_gene: TRBD2; abundance: -; j_gene: TRBJ2-4; CDR3nt: TGCGCCAGCAGCCCGCTCGGGGGGGCCAAAAACATTCAGTACTTC; CDR3aa: CASSPLGGAKNIQYF
v_gene: TRBV18; d_gene: TRBD1; abundance: -; j_gene: TRBJ2-1; CDR3nt: TGTGCCAGCTCACAAGGGACAGGGGGCTCGGGTGAGCAGTTCTTC; CDR3aa: CASSQGTGGSGEQFF
v_gene: TRBV18; d_gene: TRBD1; abundance: -; j_gene: TRBJ2-7; CDR3nt: TGTGCCAGCTCACCACCGTTCACAGGGGTCGTTTACGAGCAGTACTTC; CDR3aa: CASSPPFTGVVYEQYF
v_gene: TRBV28; d_gene: TRBD1; abundance: -; j_gene: TRBJ2-2; CDR3nt: TGTGCCAGCAGTTTGGTGCAGGGGGCGACCGGGGAGCTGTTTTTT; CDR3aa: CASSLVQGATGELFF
v_gene: TRBV7-2; d_gene: TRBD2; abundance: -; j_gene: TRBJ2-5; CDR3nt: TGTGCCAGCAGCCACGGGAGGTACAGGACACAAGAGACCCAGTACTTC; CDR3aa: CASSHGRYRTQETQYF
v_gene: TRBV4-1; d_gene: -; abundance: -; j_gene: TRBJ2-5; CDR3nt: TGCGCCAGCAGCGCCGGTGGAACTACAAAAGAGACCCAGTACTTC; CDR3aa: CASSAGGTTKETQYF
v_gene: TRBV28; d_gene: TRBD1; abundance: -; j_gene: TRBJ2-7; CDR3nt: TGTGCCAGCAGGCGGGACAGGGGGCCGGGGGAGCAGTACTTC; CDR3aa: CASRRDRGPGEQYF
v_gene: TRBV7-7; d_gene: -; abundance: -; j_gene: TRBJ2-1; CDR3nt: TGTGCTAGCAGCTTAGACTATTCGGTTGCGGGTGAGCAGTTCTTC; CDR3aa: CASSLDYSVAGEQFF
v_gene: TRBV3-1/TRBV3-2; d_gene: TRBD2; abundance: -; j_gene: TRBJ2-1; CDR3nt: TGTGCCAGCAGCCGGGCGGGAGACGGAGTTAATGAGCAGTTCTTC; CDR3aa: CASSRAGDGVNEQFF
v_gene: TRBV20-1; d_gene: -; abundance: -; j_gene: TRBJ2-7; CDR3nt: TGCAGTGCTAGTAGCGGATTGAACTACGAGCAGTACTTC; CDR3aa: CSASSGLNYEQYF
v_gene: TRBV7-8; d_gene: TRBD1; abundance: -; j_gene: TRBJ1-1; CDR3nt: TGTGCCAGCAGCTCGCCCCGGACAGGGACTGAAGCTTTCTTT; CDR3aa: CASSSPRTGTEAFF